Presented here are 20 T cell receptor beta chains from one specimen sequenced in a study of OX40 agonist ivuxolimab in advanced cancers. Clones were sequenced by immunoSEQ multiplex PCR, and TCRdb holds only the in-frame ones, with some missing. The top ten clones hold about 45% of a sample with about 5,100 clones, 50% to 70% of them seen once. The specimen comprised CD4+ or CD8+ T cells sorted from blood, sampled in a trial of the OX40 agonist ivuxolimab. These TCRs come from an adult with an advanced solid tumor such as melanoma, head and neck, liver or kidney cancer.

V and J are TRBV5-6 and TRBJ2-1, with TRBD2 matching 15 bases. The CDR3 sequence is 15 residues long. J gave up 6 bases and V 4 bases, and 2 bases lay outside the gene matches. CDR1 is SGHDT, CDR2 YYEEEE, per germline. Here the CDR3 DNA reads TGTGCCAGCAGCCTGGGACTAGCGGGAGGCAATGAGCAGTTCTTC. This sequence encodes CASSLGLAGGNEQFF.

The gene calls are TRBV19 and TRBJ2-7; D is perhaps TRBD1 (5 bases). The CDR3 runs to 15 residues. Germline lookup yields CDR1 LNHDA and CDR2 SQIVND (reference sequence). V lost 0 bases, J lost 2 bases, and 11 bases lay in between. In DNA form, the CDR3 reads TGTGCCAGTAGTATAGATCTAGACAGAACCTACGAGCAGTACTTC. Encoded protein: CASSIDLDRTYEQYF.

The chain has TRBV4-2 and TRBJ2-3; TRBD2 agrees at 11 bases. Germline V CDR1 and CDR2: LGHNA, YNFKEQ. The length of the CDR3 is 16 residues. J lost 6 bases, V lost 0 bases, and 5 bases had no gene match. For the CDR3, the DNA is TGTGCCAGCAGCCAAGATTTTAGCGGGAGGGGGGATACGCAGTATTTT. This translates into CASSQDFSGRGDTQYF.

Within the sample, this clone is medium-sized. This CDR3 is CASSYTITRCKQPQHF. DNA for the CDR3: TGTGCCAGCAGCTACACCATTACCAGGTGTAAACAGCCCCAGCATTTT. The J gene is TRBJ1-5, the V gene TRBV7-3; no reliable D call. V lost 4 bases and J 7 bases, leaving 20 bases between the germline ends. The CDR3 covers 16 residues. Germline V gives CDR1 SGHTA, CDR2 FQGTGA.

The chain employs TRBV2 and TRBJ1-3, with D unclear. The CDR3 is made up of 13 amino acids. The germline V gene has CDR1 SNHLY and CDR2 FYNNEI. Trimming removed 10 bases from V and 3 bases from J, with 13 bases in between. In DNA form, the CDR3 reads TGTGCCATCCTCCCAACAGATGGAAACACCATATATTTT. It yields the protein CAILPTDGNTIYF.

As regards this clone: The junction departs from the called germline gene at one end, perhaps through a read error. The gene calls are TRBV5-1 and TRBJ1-1, with D maybe TRBD1 (6 bases). Germline V lookup: CDR1 SGHRS, CDR2 YFSETQ. The CDR3 runs to 13 residues. The CDR3 is CASSWDMDTEAFF. The CDR3 DNA reads TGTGCCAGCAGCTGGGACATGGACACTGAAGCTTTCTTT.

The chain has TRBV19 and TRBJ1-1; D uncertain. The CDR3 runs 14 residues. Germline assignment: CDR1 LNHDA and CDR2 SQIVND (reference sequence). Between the trimmed V and J ends, which lost 1 base and 4 bases, there was a span of 10 bases. The CDR3 sequence: CASSIVQETTEAFF. The CDR3, as DNA: TGTGCCAGTAGTATAGTTCAGGAGACCACTGAAGCTTTCTTT.

The rearrangement uses TRBV28 and TRBJ1-1; D is unclear. V dropped 11 bases and J dropped 6 bases, with 16 bases sitting between them. The CDR3 consists of 12 residues. Germline-derived CDR1 and CDR2 are MDHEN and SYDVKM. The CDR3 sequence is CAALGAGPEAFF. CDR3 coding DNA: TGTGCCGCGTTAGGTGCGGGCCCTGAAGCTTTCTTT. The whole variable domain, remainder taken from reference TRBV28 and TRBJ1-1, is DVKVTQSSRYLVKRTGEKVFLECVQDMDHENMFWYRQDPGLGLRLIYFSYDVKMKEKGDIPEGYSVSREKKERFSLILESASTNQTSMYLCAALGAGPEAFFGQGTRLTVV.

The rearrangement joins TRBV6-5 to TRBJ1-1; no firm D call. Germline values: CDR1 MNHEY, CDR2 SVGAGI. The CDR3 is made up of 13 amino acids. Deletions cut 2 bases from V and 3 bases from J, with 7 bases between. CDR3 region: CASSYQAYTEAFF. DNA for the CDR3: TGTGCCAGCAGTTACCAAGCGTACACTGAAGCTTTCTTT.

The chain couples TRBV6-1 to TRBJ1-1; 7 nucleotides align to TRBD1. V was pared by 6 bases and J by 4 bases, with 5 bases of the junction left unmatched. CDR3 size: 13 residues. The germline gives CDR1 MNHNS, CDR2 SASEGT. The CDR3, as DNA: TGTGCCAGCAGATTACAGGGGAGCACTGAAGCTTTCTTT. Encoded protein: CASRLQGSTEAFF.

This clone is termed medium-sized. Other nucleotide sequences in the sample specify the same CDR3. The rearrangement links TRBV10-2 to TRBJ2-7; 8 bases align to TRBD2. V dropped 7 bases and J dropped 5; count of bases not matched to a gene: 10. The CDR3 runs to 14 residues. Germline CDR1 and CDR2: WSHSY and SAAADI. CDR3 amino acids: CASKPRLAPDEQYF. In nucleotides, the CDR3 is TGCGCCAGCAAGCCCCGACTAGCGCCGGACGAGCAGTACTTC.

The chain recombines TRBV9 with TRBJ2-1; D possibly corresponds to TRBD2 (6 bases). The CDR3 contains 14 residues. Between the trimmed V and J ends, which lost 0 bases and 9 bases, there was a span of 13 bases. CDR1 is SGDLS, CDR2 YYNGEE, per germline. The CDR3 nucleotides read TGTGCCAGCAGCGTAGCGGAGGGTTTCGGTGAGCAGTTCTTC. The encoded protein is CASSVAEGFGEQFF.

V gene TRBV28 combines with J gene TRBJ1-3, with TRBD1 as a possible D gene (5 bases). The CDR3 loop spans 13 amino acids. Germline V gives CDR1 MDHEN, CDR2 SYDVKM. Trimming left V 7 bases short and J 4 bases short, with 11 bases between. In DNA form, the CDR3 reads TGTGCCAGCATAGCGACAGCCGGAAACACCATATATTTT. Its translation is CASIATAGNTIYF.

This sequence joins TRBV19 and TRBJ2-1; 10 bases line up with TRBD2. J gave up 2 bases and V 3 bases, and 4 bases lay outside the gene matches. Germline CDR1 reads LNHDA; CDR2 reads SQIVND (reference sequence). This CDR3 region has 16 residues. In DNA, the CDR3 is TGTGCCAGTAGTATTGGGCTAGCGGGAGCCTACAATGAGCAGTTCTTC. It codes for CASSIGLAGAYNEQFF.

The V gene is TRBV28, the J gene TRBJ2-1; 7 bases map to TRBD1. J lost 9 bases, V lost 3 bases, and 5 bases had no gene match. Germline CDR1 is MDHEN and CDR2 is SYDVKM. The length of the CDR3 is 13 residues. The CDR3 region has the DNA TGTGCCAGCAGTTTCCTCCGACAGGGTGAGCAGTTCTTC. It yields the protein CASSFLRQGEQFF.

The chain recombines TRBV27 with TRBJ1-1; D is possibly TRBD1 (6 bases). Germline assignment: CDR1 MNHEY and CDR2 SMNVEV (reference sequence). The CDR3 is made up of 12 amino acids. Trimming shortened V by 4 bases and J by 7 bases, and 10 bases separated the two germline ends. CDR3 amino acids: CASSSWTDEAFF. The CDR3 DNA sequence: TGTGCCAGCAGTTCATGGACAGATGAAGCTTTCTTT.

This chain uses TRBV7-9 with TRBJ1-1; 10 nucleotides line up with TRBD1. After removal of 5 bases from V and 4 bases from J, the junction contained 13 bases not matched to a gene. From germline, CDR1 is SEHNR and CDR2 FQNEAQ (reference sequence). This CDR3 region has 17 residues. For the CDR3, the DNA is TGTGCCAGCAGCACGTCCCGGGACAGGGGTTGGGGCACTGAAGCTTTCTTT. As protein: CASSTSRDRGWGTEAFF.

This clone was detected once. CDR3 sequence: CASSPPGESGEKLFF. In DNA form, the CDR3 reads TGTGCCAGCTCACCACCCGGAGAAAGTGGGGAAAAACTGTTTTTT. The chain combines TRBV18 with TRBJ1-4; no clear D. The CDR3 has 15 amino acids. Per the germline V gene, CDR1 is KGHSH and CDR2 is LQKENI. V was pared by 0 bases and J by 8 bases, with 13 bases between. Drawing the rest from reference TRBV18 and TRBJ1-4, the complete variable domain is NAGVMQNPRHLVRRRGQEARLRCSPMKGHSHVYWYRQLPEEGLKFMVYLQKENIIDESGMPKERFSAEFPKEGPSILRIQQVVRGDSAAYFCASSPPGESGEKLFFGSGTQLSVL.

The V gene is TRBV4-2, the J gene TRBJ2-5, with a possible D match to TRBD1 (6 bases). V was trimmed by 5 bases and J by 3 bases, leaving 19 bases between them. The germline V gene has CDR1 LGHNA and CDR2 YNFKEQ. This CDR3 is 16 amino acids long. CDR3 residues: CASSLRFRQVEETQYF. The CDR3 bases are TGTGCCAGCAGCTTGAGATTCCGACAGGTGGAAGAGACCCAGTACTTC.

The CDR3 nucleotides read TGCAGTGTAATAGGGATCGATGGCTACACCTTC. This codes for CSVIGIDGYTF. V gene TRBV29-1 combines with J gene TRBJ1-2; D unclear. The CDR3 totals 11 residues. The germline gives CDR1 SQVTM, CDR2 ANQGSEA.